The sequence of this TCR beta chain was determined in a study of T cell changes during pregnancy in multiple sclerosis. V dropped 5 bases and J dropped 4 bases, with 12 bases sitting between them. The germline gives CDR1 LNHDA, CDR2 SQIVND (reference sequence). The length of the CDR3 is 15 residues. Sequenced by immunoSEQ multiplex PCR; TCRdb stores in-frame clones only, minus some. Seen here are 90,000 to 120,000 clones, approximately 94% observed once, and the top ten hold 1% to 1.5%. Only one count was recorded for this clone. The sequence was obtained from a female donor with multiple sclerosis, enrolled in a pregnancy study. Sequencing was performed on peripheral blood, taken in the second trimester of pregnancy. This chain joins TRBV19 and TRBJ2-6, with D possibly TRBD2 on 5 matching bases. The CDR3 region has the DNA TGTGCCAGTAGTGCGAGGGCGTCCGGGGCCAACGTCCTGACTTTC. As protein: CASSARASGANVLTF.